Listed below are T cell receptor beta chains from one sample, sequenced in a study of blood T cell repertoires in COVID-19. Assay used: immunoSEQ multiplex PCR; TCRdb lists only in-frame clones, some missing. The sample lists 250,000 or so clones, almost 85% seen once, with about 2% in the top ten. Material for sequencing was peripheral blood. Receptors were obtained from a woman aged 80 or over with acute or convalescent COVID-19. The CDR3 runs from the conserved cysteine through the conserved F or W. D genes are given only for firm matches. Clone size is given for some rows only: seen once, a few or many times, or a class if the clone is expanded.

j_call d_call clone_size v_call cdr3_aa cdr3_nt
TRBJ2-3 . . TRBV14 CASSQVEGASTDTQYF TGTGCCAGCAGCCAAGTGGAAGGGGCTAGCACAGATACGCAGTATTTT
TRBJ2-7 . . TRBV3-1/TRBV3-2 CASSQELTGSYEQYF TGTGCCAGCAGCCAAGAACTTACGGGATCCTACGAGCAGTACTTC
TRBJ2-1 TRBD1 . TRBV7-8 CASSLGQGGYNEQFF TGTGCCAGCAGCTTAGGACAGGGGGGCTACAATGAGCAGTTCTTC
TRBJ2-6 . . TRBV7-8 CASRPQGLGANVLTF TGTGCCAGCAGGCCCCAGGGGCTTGGGGCCAACGTCCTGACTTTC
TRBJ1-3 . . TRBV28 CASSPTTNSGNTIYF TGTGCCAGCAGTCCTACGACAAACTCTGGAAACACCATATATTTT
TRBJ1-2 TRBD1 . TRBV7-9 CASSFAGGYGYTF TGTGCCAGCAGCTTCGCAGGGGGATATGGCTACACCTTC
TRBJ1-5 TRBD1 . TRBV18 CASSPRLTGNYNQPQHF TGTGCCAGCTCACCACGGCTGACAGGGAACTACAATCAGCCCCAGCATTTT
TRBJ1-1 TRBD1 . TRBV18 CASSATGAGNTEAFF TGTGCCAGCTCAGCAACAGGGGCGGGGAACACTGAAGCTTTCTTT
TRBJ2-1 . . TRBV29-1 CSVRTGGASSGRAPSSYNEQFF TGCAGCGTTCGGACAGGGGGCGCTTCTAGCGGGAGGGCCCCGAGCTCCTACAATGAGCAGTTCTTC
TRBJ2-7 . few TRBV27 CASSSGLAGHEQYF TGTGCCAGCAGCTCGGGACTGGCGGGCCACGAGCAGTACTTC
TRBJ1-4 . . TRBV30 CAWRDSPNEKLFF TGTGCCTGGAGGGACAGCCCTAATGAAAAACTGTTTTTT
TRBJ1-2 . . TRBV5-4 CASSSALRDYGYTF TGTGCCAGCAGCTCGGCACTCCGGGACTATGGCTACACCTTC
TRBJ1-1 . . TRBV12-3/TRBV12-4 CASSLVGSTEAFF TGTGCCAGCAGTTTAGTAGGGAGCACTGAAGCTTTCTTT
TRBJ2-3 TRBD2 . TRBV7-3 CASSPRLAGLDTQYF TGTGCCAGCAGCCCCCGACTAGCGGGGTTAGATACGCAGTATTTT
TRBJ2-7 TRBD2 . TRBV5-1 CASSLAGLELTEQYF TGCGCCAGCAGCTTGGCCGGACTAGAGTTGACCGAGCAGTACTTC
TRBJ1-2 . once TRBV4-3 CASSQVPAGEIYGYTF TGCGCCAGCAGCCAAGTCCCGGCAGGGGAAATCTATGGCTACACCTTC
TRBJ2-7 . . TRBV24-1 CATSVPQELKQYF TGTGCCACCAGTGTCCCCCAGGAATTGAAGCAGTACTTC
TRBJ1-5 . . TRBV6-5 CASTPSGGFNQPQHF TGTGCCAGCACTCCCTCCGGGGGATTCAATCAGCCCCAGCATTTT
TRBJ2-1 TRBD2 . TRBV2 CASLTSGSPYNEQFF TGTGCCAGCCTGACTAGCGGGAGCCCCTACAATGAGCAGTTCTTC
TRBJ1-2 . few TRBV5-1 CASSLGGNYGYTF TGCGCCAGCAGCTTGGGAGGGAACTATGGCTACACCTTC
TRBJ2-1 . . TRBV5-1 CASSLGRAEQFF TGCGCCAGCAGCTTGGGCAGGGCCGAGCAGTTCTTC
TRBJ1-1 . . TRBV4-1 CASSHFWASDGTEAFF TGCGCCAGCAGCCATTTCTGGGCTAGCGACGGCACTGAAGCTTTCTTT
TRBJ1-1 TRBD1 . TRBV7-2 CASSPSQGSYTEAFF TGTGCCAGCAGCCCTTCACAGGGGTCGTACACTGAAGCTTTCTTT
TRBJ2-7 TRBD1 . TRBV5-6 CASSQYPTGYEQYF TGTGCCAGCAGCCAATACCCGACAGGGTACGAGCAGTACTTC
TRBJ1-2 . . TRBV4-2 CASSQDRLTAAFF TGTGCCAGCAGCCAAGATCGACTAACAGCGGCCTTCTTC
TRBJ1-1 TRBD1 once TRBV28 CASRPSTGANTEAFF TGTGCCAGCAGACCTTCAACAGGGGCGAACACTGAAGCTTTCTTT
TRBJ1-2 TRBD1 . TRBV5-6 CASSFDRVGGYTF TGTGCCAGCAGCTTTGACAGGGTGGGTGGCTACACCTTC
TRBJ1-5 . . TRBV2 CASSPQGTSNQPQHF TGTGCCAGCAGTCCTCAGGGAACTAGCAATCAGCCCCAGCATTTT
TRBJ2-3 TRBD2 . TRBV5-1 CASSLDGGRGYTQYF TGCGCCAGCAGCTTGGACGGCGGGAGGGGATATACGCAGTATTTT
TRBJ1-3 . few TRBV27 CASRPDSRSGNTIYF TGTGCCAGCAGGCCAGACAGTCGCTCTGGAAACACCATATATTTT
TRBJ2-7 . . TRBV19 CASSKQQGPTYEQYF TGTGCCAGTAGTAAACAACAGGGCCCTACCTACGAGCAGTACTTC
TRBJ2-1 TRBD1 . TRBV4-1 CASSQGQGALFSYNEQFF TGCGCCAGCAGCCAGGGACAGGGGGCCCTATTCTCCTACAATGAGCAGTTCTTC
TRBJ1-3 . . TRBV6-5 CASSYSIQSGNTIYF TGTGCCAGCAGTTACTCGATTCAGTCTGGAAACACCATATATTTT
TRBJ1-2 . . TRBV2 CASSVRQLNYGYTF TGTGCCAGCAGTGTTCGACAGCTTAACTATGGCTACACCTTC
TRBJ2-5 . . TRBV4-1 CASSQRESETQYF TGCGCCAGCAGCCAAAGAGAATCGGAGACCCAGTACTTC
TRBJ2-2 TRBD2 . TRBV5-1 CASSPLGGTGELFF TGCGCCAGCAGCCCCTTGGGAGGGACCGGGGAGCTGTTTTTT
TRBJ1-1 . . TRBV5-1 CASKRQSESRNTEAFF TGCGCCAGCAAACGACAGTCTGAAAGTAGAAACACTGAAGCTTTCTTT
TRBJ2-3 TRBD2 . TRBV28 CASKLGGLANTDTQYF TGTGCCAGCAAACTGGGGGGACTAGCGAACACAGATACGCAGTATTTT
TRBJ2-7 . . TRBV13 CASSPTGTMGEQYF TGTGCCAGCAGCCCGACCGGGACAATGGGCGAGCAGTACTTC
TRBJ2-1 . . TRBV13 CASRKLGGLRNEQFF TGTGCCAGCAGAAAGTTGGGGGGACTCCGAAATGAGCAGTTCTTC
TRBJ1-4 TRBD1 . TRBV30 CAWSPNLRGRGEKLFF TGTGCCTGGAGCCCAAACCTCAGGGGGCGAGGTGAAAAACTGTTTTTT
TRBJ2-7 TRBD1 . TRBV30 CAWSPGQVGYEQYF TGTGCCTGGAGTCCAGGACAGGTGGGATACGAGCAGTACTTC
TRBJ2-5 . . TRBV7-2 CASSLGLAKETQYF TGTGCCAGCAGCTTAGGTCTAGCGAAAGAGACCCAGTACTTC
TRBJ2-1 TRBD2 . TRBV29-1 CSVELRGGVLGNEQFF TGCAGCGTTGAACTTCGCGGGGGAGTCCTAGGTAATGAGCAGTTCTTC
TRBJ1-2 . . TRBV3-1/TRBV3-2 CASSLLSGEGYGYTF TGTGCCAGCAGCTTACTCTCGGGGGAAGGCTATGGCTACACCTTC
TRBJ2-1 TRBD2 . TRBV6-2/TRBV6-3 CASSTSGPNEQFF TGTGCCAGCAGTACTAGCGGCCCCAATGAGCAGTTCTTC
TRBJ1-4 . . TRBV4-1 CASSLMRTTTNEKLFF TGCGCCAGCAGTTTGATGAGGACAACAACTAATGAAAAACTGTTTTTT
TRBJ2-3 . . TRBV7-3 CASSPPGRTDTQYF TGTGCCAGCAGCCCCCCCGGGAGAACAGATACGCAGTATTTT
TRBJ1-1 . . TRBV28 CASKRNTEAFF TGTGCCAGCAAGCGGAACACTGAAGCTTTCTTT
TRBJ2-1 TRBD2 . TRBV10-3 CAIRGLAGGEQFF TGTGCCATCAGAGGACTAGCGGGAGGTGAGCAGTTCTTC
TRBJ1-2 . few TRBV9 CASSVGGDYGYTF TGTGCCAGCAGCGTTGGGGGGGACTATGGCTACACCTTC
TRBJ1-3 . . TRBV20-1 CSAGRNTIYF TGCAGTGCCGGGAGAAACACCATATATTTT
TRBJ1-6 . . TRBV7-8 CASSTGYNSPLHF TGTGCCAGCAGTACAGGGTATAATTCACCCCTCCACTTT
TRBJ2-1 . . TRBV4-1 CASSLDRGNEQFF TGCGCCAGCAGCTTAGACAGAGGCAATGAGCAGTTCTTC
TRBJ2-3 TRBD2 . TRBV29-1 CSARGERIAGVGDTQYF TGCAGCGCTAGGGGCGAAAGGATAGCGGGAGTGGGAGATACGCAGTATTTT